These T cell receptor beta chains were read from a single sample in a study of blood T cell repertoires in COVID-19. The protocol was immunoSEQ multiplex PCR, while the TCRdb copy is restricted to in-frame clones and leaves out a portion. This table has about 380,000 clones, around 87% appearing once. Material: PBMCs or T cells enriched from blood (not recorded which). Receptor source: a man aged 25 to 40 who had recovered from COVID-19. The CDR3 runs from the conserved cysteine through the conserved F or W. A D gene is named only where the DNA matches it firmly. Size tells how often a clone was seen (once, few, many) or the class of an expanded clone, and some rows leave it out.

D	size	V	J	CDR3	DNA
.	.	TRBV30	TRBJ1-5	CAWGGGHQPQHF	TGTGCCTGGGGAGGGGGGCATCAGCCCCAGCATTTT
.	few	TRBV4-1	TRBJ2-7	CASSQGPDGPYEQYF	TGCGCCAGCAGCCAAGGGCCGGATGGGCCTTACGAGCAGTACTTC
TRBD1	once	TRBV6-5	TRBJ1-3	CASRGDRRSGNTIYF	TGTGCCAGCAGAGGGGACAGGCGCTCTGGAAACACCATATATTTT
TRBD2	.	TRBV7-2	TRBJ2-3	CASSFGGTADTQYF	TGTGCCAGCAGCTTCGGGGGGACGGCAGATACGCAGTATTTT
.	.	TRBV10-2	TRBJ1-3	CASGVETGLSGNTIYF	TGCGCCAGCGGAGTCGAAACAGGCCTCTCTGGAAACACCATATATTTT
.	.	TRBV29-1	TRBJ1-1	CSVVLLEAFF	TGCAGCGTTGTACTCCTGGAAGCTTTCTTT
TRBD1	.	TRBV11-2	TRBJ2-1	CASSFGQGGYEQFF	TGTGCCAGCAGCTTCGGACAGGGGGGGTATGAGCAGTTCTTC
.	.	TRBV6-4	TRBJ1-1	CASSVSSRTEAFF	TGTGCCAGCAGTGTTTCTTCGAGGACTGAAGCTTTCTTT
TRBD1	.	TRBV5-1	TRBJ1-2	CASEGGAGYGYTF	TGCGCCAGCGAAGGGGGCGCTGGGTATGGCTACACCTTC
.	.	TRBV9	TRBJ1-1	CASSALPGFANTEAFF	TGTGCCAGCAGCGCCCTTCCGGGGTTCGCGAACACTGAAGCTTTCTTT
.	.	TRBV5-1	TRBJ2-3	CASSLGQGSLDTQYF	TGCGCCAGCAGCTTAGGGCAGGGATCCCTAGATACGCAGTATTTT
.	.	TRBV7-2	TRBJ2-3	CASSFRAVGTDTQYF	TGTGCCAGCAGCTTCAGGGCTGTCGGCACAGATACGCAGTATTTT
.	.	TRBV19	TRBJ1-2	CASNSERVYGYTF	TGTGCCAGTAACTCCGAGCGGGTATATGGCTACACCTTC
TRBD2	.	TRBV27	TRBJ2-7	CASSLFQVAGDHYEQYF	TGTGCCAGCAGTTTATTTCAGGTAGCGGGGGATCACTACGAGCAGTACTTC
TRBD1	.	TRBV4-3	TRBJ1-3	CASSPQGPSDTIYF	TGCGCCAGCAGCCCACAGGGGCCATCGGACACCATATATTTT
.	.	TRBV4-1	TRBJ1-2	CASSQEGAPYPYGYTF	TGCGCCAGCAGCCAAGAGGGGGCTCCGTACCCCTATGGCTACACCTTC
.	.	TRBV9	TRBJ2-5	CASSPGGGETQYF	TGTGCCAGCAGCCCGGGGGGCGGGGAGACCCAGTACTTC
.	.	TRBV12-3/TRBV12-4	TRBJ1-1	CASSLNGGEAFF	TGTGCCAGCAGTTTAAACGGAGGTGAAGCTTTCTTT
TRBD1	.	TRBV27	TRBJ1-5	CASSVTQGALILNQPQHF	TGTGCCAGCAGTGTTACACAGGGGGCCCTTATCTTGAATCAGCCCCAGCATTTT
.	.	TRBV24-1	TRBJ2-5	CATSDSQGFETQYF	TGTGCCACCAGTGATTCTCAGGGTTTTGAGACCCAGTACTTC
.	.	TRBV4-2	TRBJ2-5	CASSQEGNIAAGQETQYF	TGTGCCAGCAGCCAAGAGGGGAATATAGCGGCAGGCCAAGAGACCCAGTACTTC
.	.	TRBV19	TRBJ2-7	CASSRTDYTYEQYF	TGTGCCAGTAGTCGTACCGACTACACCTACGAGCAGTACTTC
TRBD1	.	TRBV6-5	TRBJ2-3	CASRMDRVADTQYF	TGTGCCAGCAGAATGGACAGGGTTGCAGATACGCAGTATTTT
TRBD1	.	TRBV7-8	TRBJ2-4	CASSRTGSIAKNIQYF	TGTGCCAGCAGCCGGACAGGGAGCATAGCCAAAAACATTCAGTACTTC
TRBD1	once	TRBV10-2	TRBJ1-2	CASSEFTGEGYTF	TGCGCCAGCAGTGAGTTTACAGGGGAGGGCTACACCTTC
.	.	TRBV21-1	TRBJ1-2	CASLESDRNNYGYTF	TGTGCCAGCCTCGAATCGGACAGGAACAACTATGGCTACACCTTC
.	.	TRBV5-1	TRBJ1-4	CASSHNDNEKLFF	TGCGCCAGCAGCCACAACGATAATGAAAAACTGTTTTTT
.	.	TRBV5-6	TRBJ1-2	CASSLTKGLPYGYTF	TGTGCCAGCAGCTTGACAAAGGGACTCCCCTATGGCTACACCTTC